The 18 T cell receptor beta chains below were found in one sample sequenced in a study of cytomegalovirus exposure and HLA in healthy donors. PCR used 60 Vbeta primers and 13 Jbeta primers. Using immunoSEQ multiplex PCR, the repertoire was profiled, and TCRdb retains in-frame clones only, with some absent. The data show some 140,000 clones, around 81% seen once. Sample: PBMCs. The receptors originated from a woman aged 35 to 49 in good health and CMV-seropositive.

The genes are TRBV6-5 and TRBJ2-5, with 10 bases fitting TRBD2. CDR1 is MNHEY, CDR2 SVGAGI, per germline. V was pared by 6 bases and J by 2 bases, with 3 bases of the junction left unmatched. The CDR3 is made up of 14 amino acids. The CDR3 region is CASRELAGQETQYF. The CDR3 nucleotides are TGTGCCAGCAGGGAACTAGCGGGACAAGAGACCCAGTACTTC.

The chain couples TRBV7-3 to TRBJ2-5, with TRBD2 matching over 7 bases. V shed 1 base and J 1 base; nucleotides not matched to a gene: 6. Germline values: CDR1 SGHTA, CDR2 FQGTGA. This CDR3 region has 16 residues. CDR3 nucleotides: TGTGCCAGCAGCTTAAATCCTAGCGGCTTCCAAGAGACCCAGTACTTC. This sequence encodes CASSLNPSGFQETQYF.

The J gene is TRBJ2-7, the V gene TRBV6-1, with unresolved D. Germline-derived CDR1 and CDR2 are MNHNS and SASEGT. This CDR3 region has 13 residues. V lost 2 bases and J 0 bases, leaving 5 bases between the germline ends. CDR3 sequence (DNA): TGTGCCAGCAGTGAACCAGACTCCTACGAGCAGTACTTC. Encoded protein: CASSEPDSYEQYF.

This clone has a handful of counts. V usage is TRBV9 and J usage is TRBJ1-5, with D tentatively TRBD1 (5 bases). Germline values: CDR1 SGDLS, CDR2 YYNGEE. This CDR3 spans 15 amino acids. Trimming shortened V by 0 bases and J by 3 bases, and 10 bases separated the two germline ends. The CDR3 region is CASSVGDSPNQPQHF. The CDR3 DNA reads as TGTGCCAGCAGCGTAGGTGACAGTCCCAATCAGCCCCAGCATTTT.

The chain combines TRBV7-9 with TRBJ2-2; D remains ambiguous. This CDR3 contains 16 residues. In germline, CDR1 is SEHNR, CDR2 FQNEAQ (reference sequence). Between the trimmed V and J ends, which lost 7 bases and 0 bases, there was a span of 15 bases. The CDR3 sequence: CASTLFLSPNTGELFF. Here the CDR3 DNA reads TGTGCCAGCACCCTCTTCCTTAGCCCGAACACCGGGGAGCTGTTTTTT. The variable domain in full, with the rest retrieved from reference TRBV7-9 and TRBJ2-2, is DTGVSQNPRHKITKRGQNVTFRCDPISEHNRLYWYRQTLGQGPEFLTYFQNEAQLEKSRLLSDRFSAERPKGSFSTLEIQRTEQGDSAMYLCASTLFLSPNTGELFFGEGSRLTVL.

V and J are TRBV28 and TRBJ2-1, with no clear D. CDR1 is MDHEN, CDR2 SYDVKM, per germline. V was cut by 1 base and J by 5 bases, with 12 bases left in between. The CDR3 consists of 15 residues. This CDR3 reads CASSLYGGRNNEQFF. The CDR3 DNA sequence: TGTGCCAGCAGTTTATATGGCGGTAGGAACAATGAGCAGTTCTTC.

This chain connects TRBV19 to TRBJ1-2, with D hard to call. Trimming cost V 1 base and J 2 bases, with 8 bases left between them. The CDR3 totals 14 residues. Germline values: CDR1 LNHDA, CDR2 SQIVND (reference sequence). CDR3 loop: CASSIVGRNYGYTF. CDR3 DNA sequence: TGTGCCAGTAGTATAGTGGGCAGAAACTATGGCTACACCTTC.

The rearrangement links TRBV7-9 to TRBJ1-4; 10 nucleotides match TRBD1. The ends lost 5 bases at V and 0 bases at J; junction bases unmatched: 3. There are 16 residues in the CDR3. Looked up from germline, CDR1 is SEHNR and CDR2 is FQNEAQ (reference sequence). In DNA form, the CDR3 reads TGTGCCAGCAGCACCGGGACAGGGGCAACTAATGAAAAACTGTTTTTT. Protein product: CASSTGTGATNEKLFF.

J is TRBJ2-7 and V is TRBV18, with 8 bases lining up with TRBD1. Germline lookup yields CDR1 KGHSH and CDR2 LQKENI. Germline trimming cut 6 bases from V and 5 bases from J; bases unmatched to any gene: 12. CDR3 length: 15 amino acids. The CDR3 loop is CASSPGQGYRNEQYF. For the CDR3, the DNA is TGTGCCAGCTCTCCCGGACAGGGATATAGAAACGAGCAGTACTTC.

This rearrangement joins TRBV18 to TRBJ2-5, with D uncertain. The germline CDR1 and CDR2 sequences are KGHSH and LQKENI. This CDR3 spans 14 amino acids. Trimming took off 2 bases at V and 5 bases at J, with 12 bases between the two ends. CDR3: CASSPGPTGETQYF. Written as DNA, the CDR3 is TGTGCCAGCTCACCAGGTCCAACCGGGGAGACCCAGTACTTC.

This clone appeared a few times. The rearrangement links TRBV9 to TRBJ2-1; 11 nucleotides match TRBD2. Germline values: CDR1 SGDLS, CDR2 YYNGEE. CDR3 length equals 16 residues. After removal of 4 bases from V and 9 bases from J, the junction contained 12 bases not matched to a gene. The CDR3 here is CASSPHPSSGRGEQFF. The CDR3, as DNA: TGTGCCAGCAGCCCCCACCCGAGTAGCGGGAGGGGTGAGCAGTTCTTC.

DNA of the CDR3: TGTGCCAGCACCTCGCAAGGGAGAAGCTACACTGAAGCTTTCTTT. It codes for CASTSQGRSYTEAFF. The chain carries TRBV27 and TRBJ1-1; D gene uncertain. The CDR3 spans 15 residues. V was shortened by 7 bases and J by 3 bases, with 18 bases between the two germline ends. Per germline, CDR1 MNHEY and CDR2 SMNVEV (reference sequence).

The chain links TRBV11-2 to TRBJ2-5; TRBD1 agrees at 8 bases. V gave up 2 bases and J gave up 4 bases; unmatched junction bases: 3. Germline V gene lookup returns CDR1 SGHAT and CDR2 FQNNGV. The CDR3 extends over 14 amino acids. CDR3 sequence reads: CASSLQGARETQYF. Written as DNA, the CDR3 is TGTGCCAGCAGCTTACAGGGGGCGCGAGAGACCCAGTACTTC. The variable domain in full, completed from reference TRBV11-2 and TRBJ2-5, reads EAGVAQSPRYKIIEKRQSVAFWCNPISGHATLYWYQQILGQGPKLLIQFQNNGVVDDSQLPKDRFSAERLKGVDSTLKIQPAKLEDSAVYLCASSLQGARETQYFGPGTRLLVL.

The chain uses TRBV11-3 and TRBJ2-3, with 8 bases that match TRBD2. V lost 2 bases to trimming and J lost 5 bases; unmatched junction nucleotides: 3. Germline CDR1 is SGHNT and CDR2 is YENEEA. This CDR3 is 14 amino acids long. CDR3 bases: TGTGCCAGCAGCTTAATGGGACTAGGAGATACGCAGTATTTT. Its protein product is CASSLMGLGDTQYF.

The table lists this clone with a count of one. The chain joins TRBV7-9 to TRBJ1-2; weak D call: TRBD1 (6 bases). The CDR3 has 13 residues. Trimming took off 7 bases at V and 2 bases at J, with 11 bases between the two ends. CDR1 SEHNR and CDR2 FQNEAQ come from the germline V gene (reference sequence). As DNA, the CDR3 is TGTGCCAGCACCCTAACAGGGAACTATGGCTACACCTTC. Its protein is CASTLTGNYGYTF.

This clone is a singleton in its sample. This chain connects TRBV7-6 to TRBJ2-2, with TRBD1 matching 7 bases. The J segment lost 10 bases and the V segment lost 8 bases, leaving 22 bases of the junction unmatched. This CDR3 is 17 amino acids long. Germline V CDR1 and CDR2: SGHVS, FNYEAQ. The CDR3 DNA reads TGTGCCAGCTCCCCCCGATTACTGGAGAACAGGGGAGTGGAGCTGTTTTTT. Protein: CASSPRLLENRGVELFF.

There are a few counts of this clone. Here the CDR3 reads CSVAGTGYEQYF. The CDR3 DNA sequence: TGCAGCGTTGCTGGGACTGGATACGAGCAGTACTTC. The chain has TRBV29-1 and TRBJ2-7, with D possibly TRBD2 on 6 matching bases. In germline, CDR1 is SQVTM, CDR2 ANQGSEA. Deletions cut 4 bases from V and 4 bases from J, with 11 bases between. The CDR3 is 12 amino acids.

This clone showed up just once. The chain recombines TRBV30 with TRBJ1-2; tentatively, D is TRBD1 (5 bases). CDR3 length equals 12 residues. Germline-derived CDR1 and CDR2 are GTSNPN and SVGIG (reference sequence). The ends were cut back, 3 bases at V and 3 bases at J, with 8 bases in the middle. CDR3 in DNA: TGTGCCTGGAGACGGGGGTACTATGGCTACACCTTC. Its translation: CAWRRGYYGYTF.